This TCR beta chain was sequenced during a study of control samples from healthy donors and cancer patients. The data were produced by immunoSEQ multiplex PCR, yet TCRdb's version contains in-frame clones alone and is incomplete. The data show around 90,000 clones, approximately 86% seen once. Germline V gene lookup returns CDR1 LNHDA and CDR2 SQIVND (reference sequence). The CDR3 totals 13 residues. With 5 bases removed from V and 6 bases from J, the gap between germline ends came to 10 bases. The V gene is TRBV19, the J gene TRBJ1-4; no clear D. This TCR was sampled from a man aged 25 to 40 in good health. Source material: blood. The CDR3 region is CASSFPGYEKLFF. The CDR3 region has the DNA TGTGCCAGTAGTTTCCCGGGGTATGAAAAACTGTTTTTT.